Below, 26 T cell receptor beta chains from the same sample are listed, as sequenced in a study of T cell responses to AZD1222 COVID-19 vaccine. Using immunoSEQ multiplex PCR, the repertoire was profiled, and TCRdb retains in-frame clones only, with some absent. The sample holds roughly 150,000 clones; approximately 90% are singletons and the top ten take approximately 3.1%. The sequences come from peripheral blood, collected on day 0 of MenACWY control vaccination. These receptors came from an adult in good health.

This clone appeared once. The gene calls are TRBV5-5 and TRBJ2-7, with D possibly TRBD1 on 5 matching bases. Per the germline V gene, CDR1 is SGHKS and CDR2 is YYEKEE (reference sequence). Trimming left V 0 bases short and J 7 bases short, with 17 bases between. This CDR3 spans 15 amino acids. The CDR3 region is CASSLEGLFYNEQYF. In nucleotides, the CDR3 is TGTGCCAGCAGCTTGGAGGGGCTTTTCTATAATGAGCAGTACTTC.

V gene TRBV20-1 combines with J gene TRBJ2-5; 9 bases agree with TRBD2. The CDR3 runs to 11 residues. Germline CDR1 DFQATT, CDR2 SNEGSKA (reference sequence). This chain's CDR3 is CSIAGEETQYF. The CDR3 bases are TGCAGCATAGCGGGAGAGGAGACCCAGTACTTC.

The chain has TRBV10-3 and TRBJ2-1; D may be TRBD1 (5 bases). The V end was cut by 4 bases, the J end by 8 bases, with 15 bases between. This CDR3 spans 14 amino acids. The germline V gene has CDR1 ENHRY and CDR2 SYGVKD. CDR3 sequence (DNA): TGTGCCATCAGTGGTCGTGGCAGGGCTTATGAGCAGTTCTTC. As protein: CAISGRGRAYEQFF.

J is TRBJ2-5 and V is TRBV4-2; 7 bases align to TRBD2. Germline V CDR1 and CDR2: LGHNA, YNFKEQ. The CDR3 sequence is 17 residues long. V shed 0 bases, J shed 2 bases, and the junction held 9 bases outside the gene matches. The DNA for the CDR3 is TGTGCCAGCAGCCAAGATCTGACAAGGGGAGGGCAAGAGACCCAGTACTTC. Translated: CASSQDLTRGGQETQYF.

V and J are TRBV28 and TRBJ2-1; D unresolved. Trimming cost V 2 bases and J 7 bases, with 15 bases left between them. The CDR3 covers 15 residues. Germline CDR1 MDHEN, CDR2 SYDVKM. The CDR3 protein is CASSLDPFRRNEQFF. As DNA, the CDR3 is TGTGCCAGCAGTTTAGATCCGTTTCGTAGGAATGAGCAGTTCTTC. The whole variable domain, filled in from reference TRBV28 and TRBJ2-1, reads DVKVTQSSRYLVKRTGEKVFLECVQDMDHENMFWYRQDPGLGLRLIYFSYDVKMKEKGDIPEGYSVSREKKERFSLILESASTNQTSMYLCASSLDPFRRNEQFFGPGTRLTVL.

This clone was seen only a few times. The junction shows a germline mismatch at one end, possibly a read error. J is TRBJ2-1 and V is TRBV29-1; 10 bases map to TRBD1. The CDR3 loop spans 10 amino acids. Germline assignment: CDR1 SQVTM and CDR2 ANQGSEA. CDR3 in DNA: TGCAGCGTTGAAGCGGGACAGGGGATCTTC. It codes for CSVEAGQGIF.

This rearrangement joins TRBV28 to TRBJ2-7; D is possibly TRBD1 (6 bases). Trimming took 4 bases from V and 1 from J, leaving 8 bases between them. This CDR3 contains 13 residues. Looked up from germline, CDR1 is MDHEN and CDR2 is SYDVKM. The CDR3 nucleotides read TGTGCCAGCAGTTCAACAGGGTCCTACGAGCAGTACTTC. Protein product: CASSSTGSYEQYF.

This rearrangement joins TRBV11-3 to TRBJ2-2; D is unclear. Germline values: CDR1 SGHNT, CDR2 YENEEA. Deletions cut 4 bases from V and 8 bases from J, with 2 bases between. The CDR3 is 10 amino acids. CDR3 nucleotides: TGTGCCAGCAGCTCTGGGGAGCTGTTTTTT. Its translation is CASSSGELFF.

This rearrangement joins TRBV28 to TRBJ1-1; D remains unclear. V was trimmed by 7 bases and J by 2 bases, leaving 14 bases between them. This CDR3 contains 14 residues. CDR1 and CDR2 from the germline V gene are MDHEN and SYDVKM. This chain's CDR3 is CASTLFAANTEAFF. DNA of the CDR3: TGTGCCAGCACCCTATTCGCAGCCAACACTGAAGCTTTCTTT.

CDR3 in amino acids: CASRPDRGLSYTF. The CDR3 DNA is TGTGCCAGCAGACCAGACAGGGGTTTGAGCTACACCTTC. The rearrangement uses TRBV7-2 and TRBJ1-2; TRBD1 agrees at 8 bases. This CDR3 is built from 13 residues. The junction had 9 bases not matched to a gene; V was cut back by 6 bases and J by 9 bases. The germline CDR1 and CDR2 sequences are SGHTA and FQGNSA.

V and J are TRBV6-6 and TRBJ1-1; TRBD1 matches 9 bases. This CDR3 contains 15 residues. V shed 5 bases, J shed 1 base, and the junction held 5 bases outside the gene matches. Germline CDR1 reads MNHNY; CDR2 reads SVGAGI (reference sequence). The chain's CDR3 is CASSTTGGQNTEAFF. The CDR3 DNA sequence: TGTGCCAGCAGTACGACAGGGGGGCAGAACACTGAAGCTTTCTTT.

CDR3 sequence: CASSLDGRGRNYGYTF. The CDR3 DNA sequence: TGTGCCAGCAGCTTGGACGGCAGGGGCCGGAACTATGGCTACACCTTC. The rearrangement uses TRBV5-6 and TRBJ1-2, with a weak D call TRBD1 (6 bases). The V end lost 0 bases, the J end lost 2 bases, and 14 bases lay between the germline ends. Germline V gene data show CDR1 as SGHDT and CDR2 as YYEEEE. This CDR3 has 16 amino acids.

The genes are TRBV4-1 and TRBJ1-3; D is uncertain. CDR3 length equals 16 residues. Trimming took 0 bases from V and 3 from J, leaving 12 bases between them. Germline V gene data show CDR1 as MGHRA and CDR2 as YSYEKL. CDR3 nucleotide sequence: TGCGCCAGCAGCCAAGATCACGGCCTGAGTGGAAACACCATATATTTT. Its protein product is CASSQDHGLSGNTIYF.

The J gene is TRBJ2-2, the V gene TRBV4-2, with 8 bases lining up with TRBD2. This CDR3 is 16 amino acids long. Germline loops: CDR1 LGHNA, CDR2 YNFKEQ. J lost 4 bases, V lost 4 bases, and 8 bases had no gene match. CDR3 sequence reads: CASSPSTSASTGELFF. In nucleotides, the CDR3 is TGTGCCAGCAGCCCTTCGACTAGCGCAAGCACCGGGGAGCTGTTTTTT.

The CDR3 loop is CASSHRLVGVAYNEQFF. The CDR3 region has the DNA TGTGCCAGCAGCCATCGACTAGTGGGGGTTGCCTACAATGAGCAGTTCTTC. The chain recombines TRBV3-1 (or the pseudogene TRBV3-2) with TRBJ2-1; D may be TRBD2 (6 bases). V shed 3 bases and J shed 2 bases, with 17 bases lying between them. CDR1 LGHDT and CDR2 YNNKEL come from the germline V gene (reference sequence). This CDR3 has 17 amino acids.

The CDR3 region is CASSQRRDTIYF. CDR3 nucleotide sequence: TGTGCCAGCAGTCAACGAAGGGACACCATATATTTT. V usage is TRBV6-4 and J usage is TRBJ1-3; D is uncertain. In germline, CDR1 is MRHNA, CDR2 SNTAGT. Deletions cut 5 bases from V and 8 bases from J, with 10 bases between. This CDR3 is built from 12 residues.

This chain's CDR3 is CASSLDPFGTGHYEQYF. CDR3 nucleotide sequence: TGTGCCAGCAGCTTGGACCCTTTCGGGACAGGGCACTACGAGCAGTACTTC. The chain is built from TRBV7-9 and TRBJ2-7; 9 bases line up with TRBD1. This CDR3 has 17 residues. V shed 3 bases and J 3 bases; nucleotides not matched to a gene: 12. Germline V lookup: CDR1 SEHNR, CDR2 FQNEAQ (reference sequence).

This sequence joins TRBV28 and TRBJ2-3; 16 bases line up with TRBD2. Looked up from germline, CDR1 is MDHEN and CDR2 is SYDVKM. V lost 5 bases and J lost 3; bases outside the gene matches: 8. This CDR3 is built from 18 residues. CDR3 sequence reads: CASSAPGTSGRATDTQYF. CDR3 coding DNA: TGTGCCAGCAGTGCCCCCGGGACTAGCGGGAGGGCTACAGATACGCAGTATTTT.

J is TRBJ1-2 and V is TRBV7-9; 7 bases agree with TRBD1. The V gene end was trimmed by 3 bases and the J gene end by 0 bases; junction bases not matched to a gene: 4. The CDR3 has 15 amino acids. The germline V gene encodes CDR1 SEHNR and CDR2 FQNEAQ (reference sequence). CDR3 sequence reads: CASSFHDRANYGYTF. The CDR3 nucleotides are TGTGCCAGCAGCTTTCATGACAGGGCTAACTATGGCTACACCTTC.

V gene TRBV18 combines with J gene TRBJ2-5; possibly TRBD1 for D (6 bases). From germline, CDR1 is KGHSH and CDR2 LQKENI. CDR3 length: 14 amino acids. The germline V and J ends were trimmed by 3 bases and 1 base, with 9 bases remaining between them. The CDR3 DNA is TGTGCCAGCTCACCTGGGACAATCCAAGAGACCCAGTACTTC. It codes for CASSPGTIQETQYF.

The CDR3 region has the DNA TGTGCCAGCAGCTTAGAAGGAGCTAACTATGGCTACACCTTC. Encoded protein: CASSLEGANYGYTF. This chain connects TRBV7-2 to TRBJ1-2, with unresolved D. This CDR3 is built from 14 residues. V lost 1 base and J lost 0, with 6 bases in between. Germline lookup yields CDR1 SGHTA and CDR2 FQGNSA.

The V call is TRBV19, the J call TRBJ1-5; TRBD1 aligns across 9 bases. The germline CDR1 and CDR2 sequences are LNHDA and SQIVND (reference sequence). The CDR3 has 17 residues. The V segment lost 5 bases and the J segment 1 base; nucleotides outside the gene matches: 9. This CDR3 is CASSPLGQGGSNQPQHF. The CDR3 DNA reads TGTGCCAGTAGTCCCCTGGGACAGGGAGGGAGCAATCAGCCCCAGCATTTT.

The chain employs TRBV5-6 and TRBJ1-1, with a possible D match to TRBD1 (5 bases). Between the trimmed V and J ends, which lost 3 bases and 5 bases, there was a span of 8 bases. The CDR3 has 12 amino acids. CDR1 and CDR2 from the germline V gene are SGHDT and YYEEEE. CDR3 sequence reads: CASSYTGTEAFF. As DNA, the CDR3 is TGTGCCAGCAGCTACACAGGTACTGAAGCTTTCTTT. The complete variable domain, with remaining parts taken from reference TRBV5-6 and TRBJ1-1, reads DAGVTQSPTHLIKTRGQQVTLRCSPKSGHDTVSWYQQALGQGPQFIFQYYEEEERQRGNFPDRFSGHQFPNYSSELNVNALLLGDSALYLCASSYTGTEAFFGQGTRLTVV.

V and J are TRBV7-2 and TRBJ1-2; D is undetermined. The CDR3 length is 15 residues. Germline-derived CDR1 and CDR2 are SGHTA and FQGNSA. V was pared by 1 base and J by 8 bases, with 17 bases between. CDR3 DNA: TGTGCCAGCAGCTTAGGGGCCAGGTCGGTAGGAGGCTACACCTTC. Its protein is CASSLGARSVGGYTF. Variable domain in full (rest from reference TRBV7-2 and TRBJ1-2): GAGVSQSPSNKVTEKGKDVELRCDPISGHTALYWYRQSLGQGLEFLIYFQGNSAPDKSGLPSDRFSAERTGGSVSTLTIQRTQQEDSAVYLCASSLGARSVGGYTFGSGTRLTVV.

This chain connects TRBV5-6 to TRBJ2-2; D may be TRBD2 (5 bases). The CDR3 sequence is 15 residues long. V was trimmed by 1 base and J by 6 bases, leaving 13 bases between them. CDR1 and CDR2 (germline): SGHDT, YYEEEE. CDR3 sequence: CASSLLAGRAGELFF. The DNA of the CDR3 is TGTGCCAGCAGCTTGTTGGCGGGTCGGGCCGGGGAGCTGTTTTTT.

The rearrangement joins TRBV5-6 to TRBJ2-3; D gene uncertain. CDR3 size: 13 residues. Germline loops: CDR1 SGHDT, CDR2 YYEEEE. V was cut by 2 bases and J by 6 bases, with 10 bases left in between. DNA for the CDR3: TGTGCCAGCAGCTTATCGAGCCTGGATACGCAGTATTTT. Amino acids: CASSLSSLDTQYF.